Sequencing of this T cell receptor (beta chain) was carried out in a study of blood T cell repertoires in COVID-19. Study overall: Material from acute and convalescent COVID-19 was sourced from the United States, Italy and Spain. PBMCs, B-cell-depleted T cells, or T cells were the source of the cDNA or gDNA that made up the material.

Authors' methods: Counts of nucleated cells, estimated from reference gene primer amplification, were obtained. Produced via immunoSEQ multiplex PCR; TCRdb's table is partial and in-frame only. The D gene and trimming were derived from the DNA, and the V and J assignments and clone size from that table. The table includes 100,000 or so clones, approximately 80% detected once. Trimming at V came to 7 bases and at J to 1 base, leaving 2 bases not matched to a gene. The CDR3 length is 14 residues. The V gene's germline CDR1 is SNHLY and CDR2 FYNNEI. Sequencing was carried out using peripheral blood. This chain links TRBV2 with TRBJ2-2, with 8 bases aligning to TRBD2. The TCR comes from a human donor in a cohort sampled during active COVID-19. This chain's CDR3 is CASITSGNTGELFF. Written as DNA, the CDR3 is TGTGCCAGCATTACTAGCGGGAACACCGGGGAGCTGTTTTTT.